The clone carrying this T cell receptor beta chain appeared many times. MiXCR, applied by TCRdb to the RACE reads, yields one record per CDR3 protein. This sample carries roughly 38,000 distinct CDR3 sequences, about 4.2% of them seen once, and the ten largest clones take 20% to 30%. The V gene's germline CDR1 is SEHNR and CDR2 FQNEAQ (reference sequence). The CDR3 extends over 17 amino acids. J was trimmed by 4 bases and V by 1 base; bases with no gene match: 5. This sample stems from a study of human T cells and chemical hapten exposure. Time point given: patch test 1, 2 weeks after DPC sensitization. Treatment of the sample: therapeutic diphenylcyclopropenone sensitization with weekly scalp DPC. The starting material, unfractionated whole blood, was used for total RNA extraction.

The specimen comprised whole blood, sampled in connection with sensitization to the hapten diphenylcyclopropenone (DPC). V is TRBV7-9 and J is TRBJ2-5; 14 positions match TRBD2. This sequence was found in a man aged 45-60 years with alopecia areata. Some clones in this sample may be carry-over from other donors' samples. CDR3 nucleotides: TGTGCCAGCAGCTTAGTGAGGGGACTAGCGGGAGTAGAGACCCAGTACTTC. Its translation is CASSLVRGLAGVETQYF.